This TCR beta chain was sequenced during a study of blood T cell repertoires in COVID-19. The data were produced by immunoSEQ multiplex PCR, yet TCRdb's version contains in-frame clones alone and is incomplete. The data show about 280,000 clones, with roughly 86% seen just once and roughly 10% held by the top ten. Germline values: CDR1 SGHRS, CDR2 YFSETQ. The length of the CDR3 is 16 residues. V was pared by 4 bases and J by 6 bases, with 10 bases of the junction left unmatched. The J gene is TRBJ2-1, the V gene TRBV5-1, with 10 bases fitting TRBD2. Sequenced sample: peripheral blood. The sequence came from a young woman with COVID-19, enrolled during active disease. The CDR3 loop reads CASSPGAGGHFNEQFF. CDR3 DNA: TGCGCCAGCAGCCCCGGAGCGGGGGGGCATTTCAATGAGCAGTTCTTC.